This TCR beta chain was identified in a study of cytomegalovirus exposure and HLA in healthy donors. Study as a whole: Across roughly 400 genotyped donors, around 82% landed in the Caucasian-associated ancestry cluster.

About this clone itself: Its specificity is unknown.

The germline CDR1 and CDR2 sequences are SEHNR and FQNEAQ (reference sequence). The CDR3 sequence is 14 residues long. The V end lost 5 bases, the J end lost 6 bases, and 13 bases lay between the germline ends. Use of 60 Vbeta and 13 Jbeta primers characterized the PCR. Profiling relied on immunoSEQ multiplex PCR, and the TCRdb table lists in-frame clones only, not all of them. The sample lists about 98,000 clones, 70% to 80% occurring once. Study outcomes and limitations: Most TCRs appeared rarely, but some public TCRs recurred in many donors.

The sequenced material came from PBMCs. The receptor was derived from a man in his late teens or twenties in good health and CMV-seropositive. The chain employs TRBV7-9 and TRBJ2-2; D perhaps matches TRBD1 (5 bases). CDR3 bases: TGTGCCAGCAGCCCCATTCAGGGTGCCGGGGAGCTGTTTTTT. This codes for CASSPIQGAGELFF.